This T cell receptor beta chain derives from a study of shared clonotypes between healthy human individuals. The protocol was immunoSEQ multiplex PCR, while the TCRdb copy is restricted to in-frame clones and leaves out a portion. The table records roughly 2.6 million clones, 85% to 95% of them present only once. Trimming cost V 0 bases and J 6 bases, with 11 bases left between them. Germline V lookup: CDR1 LNHDA, CDR2 SQIVND (reference sequence). This CDR3 comprises 14 residues. Sequenced: naive CD4+ T cells sorted from blood. Subset denoted: CD45RA+ positively selected. The genes are TRBV19 and TRBJ1-2; D uncertain. The TCR comes from a man in his late teens or twenties in good health. The CDR3 here is CASSIEWGKNGYTF. The CDR3 nucleotides are TGTGCCAGTAGTATAGAGTGGGGAAAGAATGGCTACACCTTC.